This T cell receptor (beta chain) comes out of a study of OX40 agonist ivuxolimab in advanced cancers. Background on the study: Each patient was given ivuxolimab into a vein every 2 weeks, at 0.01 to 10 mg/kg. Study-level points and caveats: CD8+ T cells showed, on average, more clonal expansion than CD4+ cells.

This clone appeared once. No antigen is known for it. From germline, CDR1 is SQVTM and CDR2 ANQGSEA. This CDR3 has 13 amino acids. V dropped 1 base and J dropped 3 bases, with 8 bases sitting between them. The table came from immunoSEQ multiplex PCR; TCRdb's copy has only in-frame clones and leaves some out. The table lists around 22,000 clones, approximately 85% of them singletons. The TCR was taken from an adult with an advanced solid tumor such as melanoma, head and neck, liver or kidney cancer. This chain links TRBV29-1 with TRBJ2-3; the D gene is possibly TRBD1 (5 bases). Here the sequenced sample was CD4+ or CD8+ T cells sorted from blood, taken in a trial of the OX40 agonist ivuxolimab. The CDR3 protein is CSVEGRVTDTQYF. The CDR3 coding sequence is TGCAGCGTTGAAGGCAGGGTTACAGATACGCAGTATTTT.